What follows are 18 T cell receptor beta chains derived from one specimen sequenced in a study of tumor and adjacent non-tumor tissue in lung cancer. No cell sorting was done before RNA was extracted from the tissue. The normal lung tissue was taken more than 3 cm from the tumor edge. Three rounds of nested PCR, following a modified ARM-PCR protocol, produced the TCRbeta library. TCRdb independently ran MiXCR on the multiplex PCR reads; one entry per CDR3 protein. There are tens of thousands of distinct CDR3 sequences in the sample; roughly 80% occur only once, and approximately 55% lies in the top ten. Material: distant non-tumor lung tissue. Receptors were obtained from a man aged 55-75 years with non-small cell lung cancer.

Regarding this clonotype: Mismatch with germline at one junction end may stem from a read error. V usage is TRBV4-2 and J usage is TRBJ1-1; D is perhaps TRBD1 (6 bases). CDR1 is LGHNA and CDR2 is YNFKEQ in the germline V gene. CDR3 length equals 16 residues. CDR3: CTSNQVGQHENTEAFF. DNA for the CDR3: TGTACCAGCAACCAAGTCGGACAGCATGAGAACACTGAAGCTTTCTTT.

With respect to this clonotype: Germline and junction disagree at one end, which may indicate a read error. The chain is built from TRBV20-1 and TRBJ2-3; D is possibly TRBD2 (7 bases). Germline V CDR1 and CDR2: DFQATT, SNEGSKA (reference sequence). The CDR3 spans 14 residues. CDR3 protein: CSASDIRGAHTQYF. The CDR3 DNA sequence: TGCAGTGCCTCGGACATCCGGGGGGCACATACTCAGTATTTT.

Points on this clonotype: A read error is possible here, since a much larger clone lies one base away. The J gene is TRBJ2-5, the V gene TRBV6-5, with 10 positions matching TRBD2. CDR1 and CDR2 from the germline V gene are MNHEY and SVGAGI. This CDR3 is 15 amino acids long. The CDR3 DNA is TGTGCCAGCAGGATGGGGAGCGGGGGGGCAGAGACCCAGTGCTTC. Protein product: CASRMGSGGAETQCF.

Worth noting for this clonotype: As the CDR3 is not closed by the conserved phenylalanine or tryptophan, this likely results from a read error. The chain employs TRBV6-5 and TRBJ2-5, with TRBD2 matching 8 bases. The germline V gene encodes CDR1 MNHEY and CDR2 SVGAGI. Losses at the gene ends were 5 bases for V and 9 bases for J; bases not matched to a gene: 11. The CDR3 spans 14 residues. The CDR3 region is CASSDSGTTGAQYY. The DNA of the CDR3 is TGTGCCAGCAGTGATAGCGGGACCACGGGGGCCCAGTACTAC.

With regard to this clonotype: A read error may be the cause here, since a much bigger clone is one base away. V usage is TRBV7-3 and J usage is TRBJ1-5; TRBD1 might be the D (5 bases). This CDR3 spans 15 amino acids. The V gene's germline CDR1 is SGHTA and CDR2 FQGTGA. V was trimmed by 2 bases and J by 4 bases, leaving 12 bases between them. The DNA for the CDR3 is TGTGCCAGCAGCTTACCCGTCAGGGTTAATCAGCCCCAGCATTTT. Its protein is CASSLPVRVNQPQHF.

This clonotype came up a few times. The chain recombines TRBV11-3 with TRBJ2-2; TRBD2 matches 8 bases. Germline lookup yields CDR1 SGHNT and CDR2 YENEEA. V was pared by 4 bases and J by 10 bases, with 20 bases of the junction left unmatched. The CDR3 consists of 18 residues. The DNA of the CDR3 is TGTGCCAGCAGCTCTCGGGGTGCGGGAGGATACAGAGCCGTGGAGCTGTTTTTT. It codes for CASSSRGAGGYRAVELFF.

This clonotype was seen ten or more times. The chain has TRBV12-3 or TRBV12-4 and TRBJ2-2; D gene ambiguous. V dropped 3 bases and J dropped 7 bases, with 3 bases sitting between them. CDR3 length equals 11 residues. The CDR3 loop reads CASSFDGELFF. The CDR3 DNA sequence: TGTGCCAGCAGTTTCGACGGGGAGCTGTTTTTT.

About this clonotype: A much more abundant neighbour one base away suggests this may be a read error. The chain joins TRBV28 to TRBJ1-2; a weak D match, TRBD1 (5 bases). The V and J ends lost 5 bases and 9 bases respectively, with 13 bases between them. The CDR3 contains 12 residues. Germline CDR1 MDHEN, CDR2 SYDVKM. The CDR3 region has the DNA TGTGCCAGCAGTATGGGGGGGTATTGCTACACCTTC. Translating gives CASSMGGYCYTF.

V gene TRBV4-1 combines with J gene TRBJ1-2, with D tentatively TRBD1 (5 bases). Germline V gives CDR1 MGHRA, CDR2 YSYEKL. The CDR3 has 16 amino acids. Trimming took off 7 bases at V and 3 bases at J, with 21 bases between the two ends. CDR3 loop: CASNLGGTGDYYGYTF. The CDR3, as DNA: TGCGCCAGCAACCTCGGTGGAACAGGTGACTACTATGGCTACACCTTC.

V usage is TRBV4-2 and J usage is TRBJ2-3; D is uncertain. Germline loops: CDR1 LGHNA, CDR2 YNFKEQ. V lost 4 bases, J lost 15 bases, and 26 bases lay in between. CDR3 length: 15 amino acids. The CDR3 DNA sequence: TGTGCCAGCAGCCCAGATTTTCCGAGCACAGATATGCATTATTTT. Amino acids: CASSPDFPSTDMHYF.

About this clonotype: Since no conserved phenylalanine or tryptophan closes the CDR3, a read error is the likely cause. The J gene is TRBJ1-4, the V gene TRBV11-3, with D perhaps matching TRBD1 (5 bases). The CDR3 runs to 13 residues. Trimming took 7 bases from V and 9 from J, leaving 15 bases between them. Germline V lookup: CDR1 SGHNT, CDR2 YENEEA. CDR3: CASMGQDRQKLFY. DNA for the CDR3: TGTGCCAGCATGGGGCAGGATCGGCAAAAACTGTTTTAT.

A remark on this clonotype: Sequence at one end of the junction differs from germline and may be a read error. V gene TRBV11-2 combines with J gene TRBJ1-1; a weak D match, TRBD1 (5 bases). From germline, CDR1 is SGHAT and CDR2 FQNNGV. The CDR3 runs 14 residues. The CDR3 sequence: CGSSIAGRGTEAFF. The CDR3 DNA is TGTGGCAGCAGCATAGCTGGGAGGGGCACTGAAGCTTTCTTT.

Remarks on this clonotype: A read error may explain this, as a much larger clone is one base away. The chain combines TRBV11-1 with TRBJ2-1; 12 bases fit TRBD2. V lost 4 bases and J lost 7; bases outside the gene matches: 14. Per germline, CDR1 SGHAT and CDR2 FQDESV (reference sequence). The CDR3 totals 18 residues. Here the CDR3 reads CASSSESRTSGNGNEQFF. The CDR3 coding sequence is TGTGCCAGCAGCTCAGAATCGAGGACTAGCGGGAATGGTAATGAGCAGTTCTTC.

This clonotype was counted a few times. One junction end does not reproduce the germline sequence, and a read error may be involved. For the CDR3, the DNA is TGTAGTGTTATCCGGGACAGAGACGGGTCACCCCTCCACTTT. Translated: CSVIRDRDGSPLHF. The chain carries TRBV20-1 and TRBJ1-6; 7 positions agree with TRBD1. Germline lookup yields CDR1 DFQATT and CDR2 SNEGSKA (reference sequence). The CDR3 sequence is 14 residues long.

A note on this clonotype: The CDR3 does not close with the conserved phenylalanine or tryptophan, likely indicating a read error. The chain couples TRBV11-3 to TRBJ1-1; the D is unclear. The CDR3 length is 14 residues. Germline CDR1 reads SGHNT; CDR2 reads YENEEA. CDR3 in amino acids: CTSSSHGRQTEAFI. DNA of the CDR3: TGTACCAGCAGTTCGCACGGACGGCAGACTGAAGCTTTCATT.

Concerning this clonotype: At one end, the junction sequence differs from germline, possibly due to a read error. The chain couples TRBV11-2 to TRBJ1-1; D is unresolved. Germline V gene lookup returns CDR1 SGHAT and CDR2 FQNNGV. This CDR3 has 13 amino acids. CDR3 nucleotide sequence: TGTGCCTGCAGTCCGACTGCGTTCACTGAAGTTTTCTTT. This sequence encodes CACSPTAFTEVFF.

About this clonotype itself: A junction end diverges from the germline sequence, so it may reflect a read error. The chain combines TRBV6-5 with TRBJ2-6; 10 bases match TRBD2. This CDR3 region has 17 residues. CDR1 and CDR2 from the germline V gene are MNHEY and SVGAGI. The DNA of the CDR3 is TGTGCCAGGAGCCTAGCGGGAGCCAGCTCTGGGGCCAGCGTCCCGACTTTC. Amino acids: CARSLAGASSGASVPTF.

This clonotype has at least ten counts. The rearrangement links TRBV20-1 to TRBJ2-5; D is unclear. Germline CDR1 reads DFQATT; CDR2 reads SNEGSKA (reference sequence). Deletions cut 0 bases from V and 1 base from J, with 6 bases between. The CDR3 covers 13 residues. The CDR3 region is CSARERFQETQYF. DNA of the CDR3: TGCAGTGCTAGAGAGAGGTTCCAAGAGACCCAGTACTTC.